This T cell receptor (beta chain) was profiled in a study of early T cells in non-severe SARS-CoV-2 infection. MiXCR, run by TCRdb on the 5' RACE reads, gives a single entry per CDR3 protein. The sample holds just over 65,000 distinct CDR3 sequences, less than 15% seen once. Many counts were recorded for this clonotype. The CDR3 runs to 16 residues. J gave up 6 bases and V 1 base, and 5 bases lay outside the gene matches. In germline, CDR1 is SGHVS, CDR2 FNYEAQ. Sequenced material: whole blood. The V and J genes are TRBV7-6 and TRBJ2-1, with TRBD2 identical over 11 bases. The sequence came from an adult who was a healthcare worker with PCR-confirmed SARS-CoV-2 infection or an uninfected control (not recorded which). The CDR3 region is CASSLVASGRSNEQFF. CDR3 in DNA: TGTGCCAGCAGCTTAGTGGCTAGCGGGAGGAGCAATGAGCAGTTCTTC.